Listed here is a single T cell receptor (beta chain). Its specificity is not known. The data derive from a study of human T cells and chemical hapten exposure. Study-wide results and limits: Versus controls, significantly more large CDR3 similarity clusters arose from expanded TCRs.

The time point here: patch test 2, 6 weeks after DPC sensitization. Noted treatment: therapeutic diphenylcyclopropenone sensitization with weekly scalp DPC. Phlebotomy was performed prior to application of every patch test. Non-pregnant alopecia patients aged 18 to 70, suitable for DPC therapy. Each CDR3 protein gets one entry after TCRdb re-called the RACE reads with MiXCR. The data hold nearly 95,000 distinct CDR3 sequences, with more than 9.5% observed a single time. The receptor's source is a man aged 35-49 years with alopecia areata. Some clones in this sample may be carry-over from other donors' samples. The sequencing used whole blood, collected in connection with sensitization to the hapten diphenylcyclopropenone (DPC).

This CDR3 is CASSVAGPKGDTQYF. For the CDR3, the DNA is TGTGCCAGCAGCGTAGCGGGTCCCAAGGGAGATACGCAGTATTTT. V is TRBV9 and J is TRBJ2-3; no definite D call. Germline V gene lookup returns CDR1 SGDLS and CDR2 YYNGEE. This CDR3 region has 15 residues. Between the trimmed V and J ends, which lost 0 bases and 5 bases, there was a span of 13 bases. Full variable domain (rest looked up from reference TRBV9 and TRBJ2-3): DSGVTQTPKHLITATGQRVTLRCSPRSGDLSVYWYQQSLDQGLQFLIQYYNGEERAKGNILERFSAQQFPDLHSELNLSSLELGDSALYFCASSVAGPKGDTQYFGPGTRLTVL.